This TCR beta chain was found in a study of blood T cell repertoires in COVID-19. The CDR3 spans 12 residues. The V gene's germline CDR1 is SQVTM and CDR2 ANQGSEA. Losses at the gene ends were 4 bases for V and 3 bases for J; bases not matched to a gene: 1. The repertoire was sequenced with immunoSEQ multiplex PCR; TCRdb's copy has only in-frame clones and lacks some. The sample shows about 100,000 clones, 80% to 90% of them seen only once. The sequence was obtained from a woman in her forties or fifties who had recovered from COVID-19. Sequencing input: PBMCs or T cells enriched from blood (not recorded which). V and J are TRBV29-1 and TRBJ2-7; 9 bases map to TRBD2. The CDR3 sequence is CSVVAGVYEQYF. CDR3 bases: TGCAGCGTTGTAGCGGGAGTCTACGAGCAGTACTTC.